This T cell receptor (beta chain) was documented in a study of CD8+CD57+ T cells in acquired aplastic anemia. This clonotype was found a few times. Its antigen remains unidentified. With a much larger clone just one base away, this may be a read error. Profiles of TCR beta VDJ and CDR3 were generated from a genomic DNA template. MiXCR, run by TCRdb on the reads, gives a single entry per CDR3 protein. The sample records 350,000 to 450,000 distinct CDR3 sequences, about two thirds being singletons. Whole-study results and caveats: A significant difference in CD8+ Simpson's diversity between patients and controls was not found.

This CDR3 has 13 amino acids. V was shortened by 10 bases and J by 6 bases, with 18 bases between the two germline ends. This TCR came from a human donor in good health, serving as a control. Input material: sorted CD4+, CD8+, or CD8+CD57+ T cells (not recorded which) from PBMCs. The genes are TRBV12-3 or TRBV12-4 and TRBJ1-2, with D maybe TRBD1 (5 bases). The CDR3 reads CAMRWGGEDGYTF. The CDR3 nucleotides are TGTGCCATGCGGTGGGGCGGGGAGGATGGCTACACCTTC.